These 10 T cell receptor beta chains were all obtained from the same sample, sequenced in a study of response to subunit inactivated influenza vaccine. TCRdb re-derived calls from the RT-PCR reads in MiXCR, one entry per CDR3 protein. The sample includes approximately 310,000 distinct CDR3 sequences, 21% of them seen just once. Sequenced here: PBMCs from blood, sampled 21 months after vaccination. The receptors derive from a man aged 45-69 years who received an inactivated influenza vaccine.

V gene TRBV12-3 or TRBV12-4 combines with J gene TRBJ1-2, with no clear D. Trimming removed 6 bases from V and 7 bases from J, with 15 bases in between. There are 13 residues in the CDR3. The CDR3 DNA reads TGTGCCAGCAGCCGGAGTAATTTTGGTGGCTACACCTTC. Translating it yields CASSRSNFGGYTF.

This clonotype was observed a few times. This sequence joins TRBV27 and TRBJ1-2; TRBD1 agrees at 9 bases. The CDR3 loop spans 15 amino acids. CDR1 and CDR2 from the germline V gene are MNHEY and SMNVEV (reference sequence). V trimming: 3 bases; J trimming: 7 bases; junction bases outside the gene matches: 9. CDR3 bases: TGTGCCAGCAGTTTCAGAGTACAGGGGGCGGGTGGCTACACCTTC. Protein: CASSFRVQGAGGYTF.

The V and J genes are TRBV4-1 and TRBJ1-1; D is uncertain. Germline V gives CDR1 MGHRA, CDR2 YSYEKL. This CDR3 comprises 16 residues. Deletions cut 0 bases from V and 0 bases from J, with 11 bases between. CDR3 region: CASSQERAGMNTEAFF. CDR3 DNA sequence: TGCGCCAGCAGCCAAGAGAGGGCGGGGATGAACACTGAAGCTTTCTTT.

In DNA, the CDR3 is TGTGCCAGCAGTTTAACCGGACTGGGCAGGGCCTATGGCTACACCTTC. It translates to CASSLTGLGRAYGYTF. This chain uses TRBV27 with TRBJ1-2; perhaps TRBD1 as D (5 bases). The CDR3 is 16 amino acids. The V and J ends lost 2 bases and 4 bases respectively, with 17 bases between them. The germline V gene has CDR1 MNHEY and CDR2 SMNVEV (reference sequence).

The chain recombines TRBV6-5 with TRBJ2-3; 14 bases match TRBD2. This CDR3 has 17 amino acids. V shed 0 bases and J 1 base; nucleotides not matched to a gene: 0. Germline V CDR1 and CDR2: MNHEY, SVGAGI. The CDR3 region is CASSYSGLAGGTDTQYF. CDR3 DNA sequence: TGTGCCAGCAGTTACTCGGGACTAGCGGGAGGCACAGATACGCAGTATTTT.

This clonotype has just a few counts. This chain uses TRBV4-3 with TRBJ1-1; TRBD1 is a possible D gene (5 bases). V dropped 0 bases and J dropped 1 base, with 12 bases sitting between them. This CDR3 is 16 amino acids long. Looked up from germline, CDR1 is LGHNA and CDR2 is YSLEER. The CDR3 DNA follows: TGCGCCAGCAGCCAAGAGGGAGGTACAGGGAACACTGAAGCTTTCTTT. It codes for CASSQEGGTGNTEAFF.

This sequence joins TRBV28 and TRBJ1-5; the D is unclear. V was clipped by 3 bases and J by 0 bases, with 6 bases between them. The CDR3 is 14 amino acids. Germline V gene sequence: CDR1 MDHEN, CDR2 SYDVKM. In DNA, the CDR3 is TGTGCCAGCAGTTTCCCATATAGCAATCAGCCCCAGCATTTT. It encodes CASSFPYSNQPQHF.

The CDR3 sequence: CASSQPGTGEEKLFF. The CDR3 DNA reads as TGCGCCAGCAGCCAACCCGGGACAGGGGAAGAAAAACTGTTTTTT. The J gene is TRBJ1-4, the V gene TRBV4-1, with 10 bases matching TRBD1. The CDR3 has 15 residues. Germline V gene sequence: CDR1 MGHRA, CDR2 YSYEKL. The ends lost 2 bases at V and 8 bases at J; junction bases unmatched: 5.

The J gene is TRBJ1-5, the V gene TRBV7-2, with D tentatively TRBD1 (5 bases). The CDR3 length is 13 residues. V was shortened by 5 bases and J by 7 bases, with 12 bases between the two germline ends. In germline, CDR1 is SGHTA, CDR2 FQGNSA. This CDR3 is CASSLPGGQPQHF. In DNA, the CDR3 is TGTGCCAGCAGCCTACCTGGGGGACAGCCCCAGCATTTT.

This clonotype was detected only a few times. The chain has TRBV3-1 and TRBJ1-6; D gene ambiguous. Trimming took 4 bases from V and 7 from J, leaving 17 bases between them. Germline V gene lookup returns CDR1 LGHDT and CDR2 YNNKEL (reference sequence). The CDR3 covers 16 residues. CDR3 residues: CASSPTDVVGNSPLHF. In DNA form, the CDR3 reads TGTGCCAGCAGCCCAACGGACGTTGTGGGGAATTCACCCCTCCACTTT.